This T cell receptor (beta chain) was sequenced for a study of human T cells and chemical hapten exposure. Study findings and constraints: Patch test score was positively correlated with the counts of PT1 expanded TCRs. Following DPC sensitization, TCRs present above 1 in 1000 frequency showed no change.

Original analysis: TCR counts had a median of about 99,000 per sample and spanned about 23,224 to 750,000. Using its own MiXCR run on the RACE reads, TCRdb lists one record per CDR3 protein. The V and J calls come from TCRdb's annotation, not from the publication. The sample carries 75,000 to 95,000 distinct CDR3 sequences, approximately 10% recorded once. Time point reported: patch test 1, 2 weeks after DPC sensitization. The treatment: therapeutic diphenylcyclopropenone sensitization with weekly scalp DPC. V trimming: 11 bases; J trimming: 2 bases; junction bases outside the gene matches: 8. CDR3 length equals 13 residues. The germline CDR1 and CDR2 sequences are MNHEY and SVGAGI. This clonotype has ten or more counts. Antigen unknown.

V is TRBV6-5 and J is TRBJ2-7; 8 bases align to TRBD2. Specimen: whole blood, collected in connection with sensitization to the hapten diphenylcyclopropenone (DPC). The clonotype comes from a woman in her sixties with alopecia areata. Some clones in this sample may be carry-over from other donors' samples. CDR3 coding DNA: TGTGCCTCCACCCGGGGACTAGCCTACGAGCAGTACTTC. Translation: CASTRGLAYEQYF.